These 4 T cell receptor beta chains share one sample of origin, sequenced in a study of T cell responses to AZD1222 COVID-19 vaccine. Only in-frame clones appear in the TCRdb table, and some are missing; sequencing was by immunoSEQ multiplex PCR. The sample yields some 130,000 clones, around 90% seen once. Material: peripheral blood, obtained 28 days after the second AZD1222 dose. These receptors all come from an adult who received the AZD1222 COVID-19 vaccine.

The rearrangement links TRBV5-4 to TRBJ1-1, with D hard to call. With 1 base removed from V and 0 bases from J, the gap between germline ends came to 10 bases. Germline V gives CDR1 SGHNT, CDR2 YYREEE (reference sequence). The CDR3 is 15 residues long. CDR3 sequence reads: CASSLLSNLNTEAFF. DNA for the CDR3: TGTGCCAGCAGCTTGCTGAGTAACCTGAACACTGAAGCTTTCTTT.

The chain is built from TRBV4-2 and TRBJ2-2; TRBD2 aligns across 7 bases. The J segment lost 7 bases and the V segment lost 1 base, leaving 9 bases of the junction unmatched. Germline-derived CDR1 and CDR2 are LGHNA and YNFKEQ. This CDR3 is built from 16 residues. CDR3 nucleotide sequence: TGTGCCAGCAGCCAAGTCGGGAGGCGCAGTAGCGGGGAGCTGTTTTTT. Residues: CASSQVGRRSSGELFF.

V is TRBV30 and J is TRBJ1-1, with D uncertain. V lost 4 bases, J lost 2 bases, and 11 bases lay in between. Germline V gives CDR1 GTSNPN, CDR2 SVGIG (reference sequence). The CDR3 is made up of 13 amino acids. The CDR3 DNA reads TGTGCCTGGACCCCCCACCAAAACACTGAAGCTTTCTTT. It specifies CAWTPHQNTEAFF. Filled out from reference TRBV30 and TRBJ1-1, the complete variable domain reads SQTIHQWPATLVQPVGSPLSLECTVEGTSNPNLYWYRQAAGRGLQLLFYSVGIGQISSEVPQNLSASRPQDRQFILSSKKLLLSDSGFYLCAWTPHQNTEAFFGQGTRLTVV.

The CDR3 DNA reads TGTGCCAGCAGCCAAGCCCCTACCATAAATAAGTTCTTC. It specifies CASSQAPTINKFF. The V call is TRBV6-2 or TRBV6-3, the J call TRBJ2-1; D remains ambiguous. This CDR3 has 13 amino acids. Trimming pared 6 bases from V and 14 bases from J, leaving 20 bases between. Germline lookup yields CDR1 MNHEY and CDR2 SVGEGT.